This paragraph reports one T cell receptor beta chain. The sample comes from a study of shared clonotypes between healthy human individuals. Assay: immunoSEQ multiplex PCR; the TCRdb copy retains only in-frame clones and omits some. The table has more than 2,000,000 clones, roughly nine tenths seen once; the top ten hold around 0.15%. The CDR3 spans 13 residues. Germline V gene lookup returns CDR1 KGHSH and CDR2 LQKENI. The V end was cut by 5 bases, the J end by 4 bases, with 8 bases between. The source is a man aged 18 to 30 in good health. The V call is TRBV18, the J call TRBJ2-2; no clear D. Sequencing was done on a sample of naive CD4+ T cells sorted from blood. Subset in this sample: CD45RA+ positively selected. Written as DNA, the CDR3 is TGTGCCAGCTCAGAAGTACTCACCGGGGAGCTGTTTTTT. It yields the protein CASSEVLTGELFF.